The 17 T cell receptor beta chains presented below share a single source sample, sequenced in a study of blood T cell repertoires in COVID-19. Method: immunoSEQ multiplex PCR; TCRdb's copy keeps in-frame clones and lacks some. Seen here are 110,000 to 150,000 clones, about 87% observed once, and the top ten hold 4.3%. The material sequenced was peripheral blood. The receptor set was obtained from a middle-aged woman with acute or convalescent COVID-19.

The CDR3 bases are TGCGCCAGCAGCCATCGTACGACAGGGGCCCTATTTGAAGCTTTCTTT. It translates to CASSHRTTGALFEAFF. The rearrangement joins TRBV4-1 to TRBJ1-1; TRBD1 aligns across 8 bases. This CDR3 contains 16 residues. The germline V gene has CDR1 MGHRA and CDR2 YSYEKL. Trimming removed 3 bases from V and 7 bases from J; junction bases left unmatched: 13.

This clone was observed once. The chain carries TRBV24-1 and TRBJ1-2, with D maybe TRBD1 (5 bases). The V end was cut by 0 bases, the J end by 7 bases, with 11 bases between. This CDR3 has 14 residues. Per the germline V gene, CDR1 is KGHDR and CDR2 is SFDVKD. This chain's CDR3 is CATSDLQGFSGYTF. For the CDR3, the DNA is TGTGCCACCAGTGATTTGCAGGGTTTCAGTGGCTACACCTTC.

This sequence joins TRBV5-1 and TRBJ2-7; D is perhaps TRBD2 (5 bases). Germline V gene lookup returns CDR1 SGHRS and CDR2 YFSETQ. V was pared by 2 bases and J by 3 bases, with 12 bases between. This CDR3 has 14 residues. The CDR3 nucleotides read TGCGCCAGCAGCTTAGAGCGGCCATACTACGAGCAGTACTTC. This encodes CASSLERPYYEQYF.

V usage is TRBV28 and J usage is TRBJ1-1; D gene ambiguous. The length of the CDR3 is 15 residues. V lost 5 bases to trimming and J lost 6 bases, with 19 bases between them. In germline, CDR1 is MDHEN, CDR2 SYDVKM. The CDR3 loop reads CASSPPWTEDAEAFF. DNA for the CDR3: TGTGCCAGCAGTCCCCCCTGGACGGAGGACGCTGAAGCTTTCTTT. Filled out from reference TRBV28 and TRBJ1-1, the complete variable domain reads DVKVTQSSRYLVKRTGEKVFLECVQDMDHENMFWYRQDPGLGLRLIYFSYDVKMKEKGDIPEGYSVSREKKERFSLILESASTNQTSMYLCASSPPWTEDAEAFFGQGTRLTVV.

The CDR3 nucleotides read TGCGCCAGCAGCGAGGGCACAGGGGTAGCCAAAAACATTCAGTACTTC. Protein product: CASSEGTGVAKNIQYF. This sequence joins TRBV4-3 and TRBJ2-4; the match to TRBD1 covers 7 bases. Germline CDR1 LGHNA, CDR2 YSLEER. V dropped 5 bases and J dropped 0; count of bases not matched to a gene: 7. This CDR3 has 16 amino acids.

The rearrangement links TRBV27 to TRBJ1-2; D remains ambiguous. Trimming took 8 bases from V and 4 from J, leaving 14 bases between them. The CDR3 spans 13 residues. From germline, CDR1 is MNHEY and CDR2 SMNVEV (reference sequence). The CDR3 coding sequence is TGTGCCAGCGGCCCGGGAGGTAGCTATGGCTACACCTTC. Translating gives CASGPGGSYGYTF.

Concerning this clone: One junction end does not reproduce the germline sequence, and a read error may be involved. The chain employs TRBV6-1 and TRBJ1-4; D is undetermined. The CDR3 length is 15 residues. Germline V gene data show CDR1 as MNHNS and CDR2 as SASEGT. The CDR3 region has the DNA TGTGCCAGCAGTGAAGTTTGGCAGATGCGGGAAAGACTGTTTTTT. It is translated as CASSEVWQMRERLFF.

This chain joins TRBV27 and TRBJ1-4; D unclear. Per the germline V gene, CDR1 is MNHEY and CDR2 is SMNVEV (reference sequence). The CDR3 runs 17 residues. Trimming pared 3 bases from V and 11 bases from J, leaving 25 bases between. The CDR3 DNA follows: TGTGCCAGCAGTTTCTCGACTACGGGCCGGGGTGGTCGGAAACTGTTTTTT. Residues: CASSFSTTGRGGRKLFF.

The chain is built from TRBV7-9 and TRBJ1-2, with a weak D call TRBD1 (6 bases). The CDR3 sequence is 15 residues long. In germline, CDR1 is SEHNR, CDR2 FQNEAQ (reference sequence). V lost 0 bases to trimming and J lost 4 bases, with 12 bases between them. The CDR3 reads CASSLAVGTFYGYTF. CDR3 in DNA: TGTGCCAGCAGCTTAGCGGTGGGGACATTCTATGGCTACACCTTC.

The chain couples TRBV5-1 to TRBJ1-1, with no clear D. The CDR3 is made up of 14 amino acids. CDR1 is SGHRS, CDR2 YFSETQ, per germline. With 1 base removed from V and 2 bases from J, the gap between germline ends came to 9 bases. CDR3 region: CASSLSRANTEAFF. The CDR3, as DNA: TGCGCCAGCAGCTTGTCGAGGGCTAACACTGAAGCTTTCTTT.

The chain recombines TRBV11-2 with TRBJ1-3; no reliable D call. Germline V gives CDR1 SGHAT, CDR2 FQNNGV. The CDR3 totals 14 residues. With 5 bases removed from V and 4 bases from J, the gap between germline ends came to 12 bases. As DNA, the CDR3 is TGTGCCAGCAGCCTCAGTCCAGGAGGAAACACCATATATTTT. It is translated as CASSLSPGGNTIYF.

The V and J genes are TRBV3-1 (or the pseudogene TRBV3-2) and TRBJ2-5; possible D gene TRBD2, 7 bases. The CDR3 sequence is 16 residues long. V lost 1 base and J 5 bases, leaving 17 bases between the germline ends. Germline assignment: CDR1 LGHDT and CDR2 YNNKEL (reference sequence). This CDR3 reads CASSQGPPGGAETQYF. In DNA, the CDR3 is TGTGCCAGCAGCCAAGGGCCTCCTGGGGGGGCTGAGACCCAGTACTTC.

This clone occurred a few times. The chain links TRBV7-9 to TRBJ1-2; D unresolved. CDR3 length equals 12 residues. Per germline, CDR1 SEHNR and CDR2 FQNEAQ (reference sequence). The ends were cut back, 4 bases at V and 4 bases at J, with 7 bases in the middle. CDR3 amino acids: CASSYSFYGYTF. CDR3 sequence (DNA): TGTGCCAGCAGCTATAGTTTCTATGGCTACACCTTC.

The V call is TRBV3-1 (or the pseudogene TRBV3-2), the J call TRBJ2-3, with 9 bases fitting TRBD2. This CDR3 has 15 amino acids. Germline V CDR1 and CDR2: LGHDT, YNNKEL (reference sequence). V dropped 3 bases and J dropped 7; count of bases not matched to a gene: 8. As DNA, the CDR3 is TGTGCCAGCAGCCACTTAGCGGGGGCACAGAATACGCAGTATTTT. Its translation: CASSHLAGAQNTQYF.

The chain has TRBV4-1 and TRBJ2-7; 10 bases fit TRBD2. The length of the CDR3 is 17 residues. The J segment lost 3 bases and the V segment lost 0 bases, leaving 8 bases of the junction unmatched. Germline assignment: CDR1 MGHRA and CDR2 YSYEKL. CDR3 amino acids: CASSQDYGLAGVYEQYF. The CDR3 bases are TGCGCCAGCAGCCAAGACTATGGGCTAGCGGGAGTCTACGAGCAGTACTTC.

V gene TRBV6-6 combines with J gene TRBJ1-2; D unclear. The V end was cut by 2 bases, the J end by 4 bases, with 8 bases between. From germline, CDR1 is MNHNY and CDR2 SVGAGI (reference sequence). CDR3 size: 13 residues. The CDR3 loop is CASSYVNSYGYTF. Written as DNA, the CDR3 is TGTGCCAGCAGTTACGTTAACAGCTATGGCTACACCTTC.

The V and J genes are TRBV6-5 and TRBJ2-7; 10 positions match TRBD1. Looked up from germline, CDR1 is MNHEY and CDR2 is SVGAGI. V lost 6 bases, J lost 3 bases, and 8 bases stayed unmatched. The CDR3 consists of 15 residues. The CDR3 loop is CASRADRGRVYEQYF. The CDR3 region has the DNA TGTGCCAGCAGAGCTGACAGGGGGCGCGTCTACGAGCAGTACTTC.